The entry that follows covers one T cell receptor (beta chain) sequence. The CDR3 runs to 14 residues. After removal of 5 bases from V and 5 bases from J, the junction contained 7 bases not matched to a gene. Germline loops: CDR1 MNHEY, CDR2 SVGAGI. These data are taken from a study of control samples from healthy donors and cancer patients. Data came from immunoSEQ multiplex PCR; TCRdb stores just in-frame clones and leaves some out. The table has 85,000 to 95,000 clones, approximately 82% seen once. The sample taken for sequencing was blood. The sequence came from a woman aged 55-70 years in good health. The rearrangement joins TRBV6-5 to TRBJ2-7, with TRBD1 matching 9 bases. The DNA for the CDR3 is TGTGCCAGCAGTACAGGGACAGGGTACAACGAGCAGTACTTC. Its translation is CASSTGTGYNEQYF.